The 20 T cell receptor beta chains reported below all come from one sample, sequenced in a study of T cells after posttransplantation cyclophosphamide. Profiling relied on immunoSEQ multiplex PCR, and the TCRdb table lists in-frame clones only, not all of them. The top ten clones hold around 0.7% of a sample with around 23,000 clones, around 73% of them seen once. Sequencing was performed on memory CD4+ T cells sorted from PBMCs. These receptors originate from a woman between 55 and 75 years old in good health, CMV-negative, and a related stem cell transplant donor.

The chain links TRBV28 to TRBJ1-1; D ambiguous. There are 15 residues in the CDR3. Trimming left V 5 bases short and J 4 bases short, with 17 bases between. Germline assignment: CDR1 MDHEN and CDR2 SYDVKM. CDR3 DNA: TGTGCCAGCAGTGCTTGGGAGGTGAGGGCCACTGAAGCTTTCTTT. It translates to CASSAWEVRATEAFF.

The V and J genes are TRBV28 and TRBJ1-2, with D tentatively TRBD1 (5 bases). CDR3 size: 20 residues. Trimming shortened V by 3 bases and J by 2 bases, and 28 bases separated the two germline ends. Germline values: CDR1 MDHEN, CDR2 SYDVKM. This CDR3 reads CASSFWGEVASVIGNYGYTF. CDR3 nucleotide sequence: TGTGCCAGCAGTTTCTGGGGGGAAGTGGCTAGCGTAATCGGAAACTATGGCTACACCTTC.

The chain recombines TRBV4-3 with TRBJ1-1; perhaps TRBD1 as D (5 bases). CDR3 length equals 14 residues. Germline V gene lookup returns CDR1 LGHNA and CDR2 YSLEER. V dropped 0 bases and J dropped 4 bases, with 9 bases sitting between them. The CDR3 here is CASSQEGRATEAFF. CDR3 nucleotides: TGCGCCAGCAGCCAAGAGGGCAGGGCCACTGAAGCTTTCTTT.

The chain uses TRBV19 and TRBJ2-6; 8 nucleotides match TRBD1. The CDR3 runs 15 residues. Germline CDR1 reads LNHDA; CDR2 reads SQIVND (reference sequence). V dropped 6 bases and J dropped 1; count of bases not matched to a gene: 2. CDR3 sequence reads: CASRDRVSGANVLTF. The DNA of the CDR3 is TGTGCCAGTAGGGACAGGGTTTCTGGGGCCAACGTCCTGACTTTC.

This chain connects TRBV18 to TRBJ2-7; the D gene is possibly TRBD2 (7 bases). Trimming pared 4 bases from V and 5 bases from J, leaving 15 bases between. Germline CDR1 is KGHSH and CDR2 is LQKENI. The CDR3 contains 14 residues. CDR3 DNA sequence: TGTGCCAGCTCACTCGGCCGGGGGGCCAACGAGCAGTACTTC. Translating it yields CASSLGRGANEQYF.

This clone was seen a handful of times. The V and J genes are TRBV11-2 and TRBJ1-4; D unclear. The CDR3 contains 15 residues. V was pared by 0 bases and J by 10 bases, with 15 bases between. The germline CDR1 and CDR2 sequences are SGHAT and FQNNGV. In nucleotides, the CDR3 is TGTGCCAGCAGCTTAGAACTCCCTATCTCCGGAAAACTGTTTTTT. It yields the protein CASSLELPISGKLFF.

V is TRBV5-1 and J is TRBJ2-3; D gene unclear. The germline V and J ends were trimmed by 2 bases and 3 bases, with 4 bases remaining between them. CDR1 is SGHRS and CDR2 is YFSETQ in the germline V gene. This CDR3 region has 12 residues. The CDR3 reads CASSLLTDTQYF. The CDR3 bases are TGCGCCAGCAGCTTACTAACAGATACGCAGTATTTT.

The table lists this clone with a count of one. The rearrangement joins TRBV7-9 to TRBJ1-2, with a tentative D call TRBD1 (5 bases). Germline V gives CDR1 SEHNR, CDR2 FQNEAQ (reference sequence). V dropped 0 bases and J dropped 5 bases, with 10 bases sitting between them. This CDR3 contains 14 residues. This CDR3 is CASSLAGAGYGYTF. In DNA form, the CDR3 reads TGTGCCAGCAGCTTAGCAGGGGCGGGATATGGCTACACCTTC.

This clone has more than one count but fewer than ten. The chain combines TRBV9 with TRBJ1-3; D gene uncertain. Looked up from germline, CDR1 is SGDLS and CDR2 is YYNGEE. The germline V and J ends were trimmed by 4 bases and 0 bases, with 5 bases remaining between them. This CDR3 is 13 amino acids long. The CDR3 here is CASSRGSGNTIYF. In DNA, the CDR3 is TGTGCCAGCAGCCGGGGCTCTGGAAACACCATATATTTT.

The V call is TRBV6-5, the J call TRBJ1-2; D is uncertain. Germline V gene lookup returns CDR1 MNHEY and CDR2 SVGAGI. CDR3 size: 14 residues. V lost 0 bases and J 2 bases, leaving 7 bases between the germline ends. In DNA form, the CDR3 reads TGTGCCAGCAGTTACTCTCCGGTGAACTATGGCTACACCTTC. Its protein product is CASSYSPVNYGYTF.

This chain connects TRBV18 to TRBJ2-1, with 9 bases aligning to TRBD2. V shed 5 bases and J 7 bases; nucleotides not matched to a gene: 0. Germline CDR1 KGHSH, CDR2 LQKENI. The CDR3 runs to 12 residues. DNA of the CDR3: TGTGCCAGCTCAGCGGGAGGGAATGAGCAGTTCTTC. This codes for CASSAGGNEQFF.

The chain has TRBV19 and TRBJ1-5; D ambiguous. Trimming cost V 5 bases and J 2 bases, with 7 bases left between them. The CDR3 loop spans 13 amino acids. The germline CDR1 and CDR2 sequences are LNHDA and SQIVND (reference sequence). The CDR3 is CASSERGNQPQHF. In nucleotides, the CDR3 is TGTGCCAGTAGTGAGAGGGGCAATCAGCCCCAGCATTTT.

The chain employs TRBV18 and TRBJ2-7; weak D call: TRBD1 (5 bases). The CDR3 has 13 residues. CDR1 and CDR2 from the germline V gene are KGHSH and LQKENI. V dropped 3 bases and J dropped 2 bases, with 8 bases sitting between them. CDR3 coding DNA: TGTGCCAGCTCACCGACAGCTACCTACGAGCAGTACTTC. Protein sequence: CASSPTATYEQYF.

V and J are TRBV2 and TRBJ1-4; 12 positions agree with TRBD1. This CDR3 spans 14 amino acids. The germline V gene encodes CDR1 SNHLY and CDR2 FYNNEI. Trimming cost V 6 bases and J 10 bases; bases outside gene matches: 6. The CDR3 nucleotides read TGTGCCAGCAGCGTGGGACAGGGGGCGGGAAAACTGTTTTTT. Its translation: CASSVGQGAGKLFF.

This clone was detected only a few times. This sequence joins TRBV28 and TRBJ1-2, with TRBD1 matching 11 bases. The junction had 11 bases not matched to a gene; V was cut back by 3 bases and J by 8 bases. The germline gives CDR1 MDHEN, CDR2 SYDVKM. This CDR3 is 16 amino acids long. The CDR3 spells CASSFHGTGGQGGYTF. CDR3 nucleotide sequence: TGTGCCAGCAGTTTCCACGGGACAGGGGGTCAAGGAGGCTACACCTTC.

The J gene is TRBJ1-2, the V gene TRBV18; D is undetermined. The V end was cut by 4 bases, the J end by 5 bases, with 8 bases between. The germline V gene encodes CDR1 KGHSH and CDR2 LQKENI. The CDR3 runs 12 residues. CDR3 in amino acids: CASSRPDYGYTF. DNA for the CDR3: TGTGCCAGCTCACGGCCAGATTATGGCTACACCTTC.

The genes are TRBV19 and TRBJ2-1; 11 nucleotides agree with TRBD2. Germline CDR1 LNHDA, CDR2 SQIVND (reference sequence). V lost 3 bases, J lost 10 bases, and 8 bases stayed unmatched. The CDR3 extends over 15 amino acids. Here the CDR3 reads CASSISSGGPWEQFF. CDR3 nucleotides: TGTGCCAGTAGTATTTCTAGCGGGGGGCCATGGGAGCAGTTCTTC.

The rearrangement links TRBV6-5 to TRBJ2-1; D is unresolved. Germline assignment: CDR1 MNHEY and CDR2 SVGAGI. V gave up 11 bases and J gave up 6 bases, with 14 bases separating them. The CDR3 length is 12 residues. CDR3 residues: CAAVTRLNEQFF. The CDR3 nucleotides read TGTGCCGCAGTTACTCGACTCAATGAGCAGTTCTTC.

The gene calls are TRBV27 and TRBJ2-1; TRBD1 matches 7 bases. Trimming removed 5 bases from V and 4 bases from J; junction bases left unmatched: 20. Germline CDR1 and CDR2: MNHEY and SMNVEV (reference sequence). This CDR3 is built from 19 residues. The CDR3 coding sequence is TGTGCCAGCAGTCCATGGCTCATTACGTCTGGACAGGTATACAATGAGCAGTTCTTC. Protein sequence: CASSPWLITSGQVYNEQFF.

The CDR3 reads CASSQSHPGEVYGYTF. The DNA of the CDR3 is TGTGCCAGCAGCCAAAGCCATCCGGGGGAGGTCTATGGCTACACCTTC. V is TRBV16 and J is TRBJ1-2; perhaps TRBD1 as D (5 bases). The V gene lost 2 bases and the J gene lost 4 bases, with 17 bases spanning the gap. The CDR3 runs to 16 residues. CDR1 and CDR2 (germline): KGHSY, FQNENV.